This T cell receptor (beta chain) was found in a study of T cells in Graves' hyperthyroidism and ophthalmopathy. There were TCR beta CDR3 regions amplified from RNA transcripts. Initially, a first-round RT-PCR of the TCR CDR3 employed the HTBI primer set. TCRdb fed the multiplex PCR reads into MiXCR, producing one record per CDR3 protein. The sample shows approximately 250,000 distinct CDR3 sequences, around 24% of them seen only once. PBMCs were sourced from approximately 10 ml fresh peripheral blood. CDR1 KGHSH and CDR2 LQKENI come from the germline V gene. The CDR3 length is 12 residues. Trimming removed 3 bases at V and 5 bases at J, with 8 bases between. This clonotype occurred many times.

The sequence was obtained from a woman aged 40 to 55 with Graves' ophthalmopathy. Material: blood. The chain is built from TRBV18 and TRBJ2-7, with D unclear. The CDR3 loop reads CASSPEVNEQYF. CDR3 DNA: TGTGCCAGCTCACCCGAAGTAAACGAGCAGTACTTC. The full variable domain, its missing parts supplied by reference TRBV18 and TRBJ2-7, is NAGVMQNPRHLVRRRGQEARLRCSPMKGHSHVYWYRQLPEEGLKFMVYLQKENIIDESGMPKERFSAEFPKEGPSILRIQQVVRGDSAAYFCASSPEVNEQYFGPGTRLTVT.